This record covers a single T cell receptor beta chain. The source of the sample is a study of STAT5B mutations in CD4+ large granular lymphocyte leukemia. Clones were read by immunoSEQ multiplex PCR, and TCRdb kept only the in-frame ones, dropping some. Altogether approximately 33,000 clones are present, approximately 88% being singletons, with the ten largest covering 0.95% to 1%. The germline V gene has CDR1 LGHNA and CDR2 YNFKEQ. CDR3 length: 15 amino acids. J lost 6 bases, V lost 4 bases, and 8 bases had no gene match. This chain links TRBV4-2 with TRBJ2-5; 10 bases align to TRBD2. The material sequenced was CD4+ T cells from blood buffy coats. The sequence was obtained from a human donor in good health. As DNA, the CDR3 is TGTGCCAGCAGCCTAGAGGGACTAGCGATAAAGACCCAGTACTTC. This encodes CASSLEGLAIKTQYF.